This T cell receptor beta chain was obtained from a study of blood T cell repertoires in COVID-19. The V gene's germline CDR1 is SEHNR and CDR2 FQNEAQ (reference sequence). The CDR3 sequence is 13 residues long. The V gene end was trimmed by 5 bases and the J gene end by 4 bases; junction bases not matched to a gene: 5. Method: immunoSEQ multiplex PCR; TCRdb's copy keeps in-frame clones and lacks some. The sample lists hundreds of thousands of clones, roughly 87% occurring once. As regards this clone: Other DNA sequences in this sample translate to the same CDR3.

This rearrangement joins TRBV7-9 to TRBJ2-7; 7 nucleotides align to TRBD1. The receptor was isolated from a woman in her twenties or thirties who had recovered from COVID-19. What was sequenced was PBMCs or T cells enriched from blood (not recorded which). CDR3 sequence (DNA): TGTGCCAGCAGCGGGGGACAGCCTTACGAGCAGTACTTC. As protein: CASSGGQPYEQYF.